This entry lists 21 T cell receptor beta chains sequenced from one sample in a study of T cells expressing NK-cell markers. TCRdb re-analyzed the 5' RACE reads; it lists each CDR3 protein once, without DNA. This listing includes about 450,000 distinct CDR3 sequences. What was sequenced was blood T cells: a sorted CD56 or NKG2C T cell subset, CD4+ or CD8+ T cells, or bulk PBMC T cells (not recorded which). The source is a woman aged 18 to 75 in good health.

V gene TRBV6-2 or TRBV6-3 combines with J gene TRBJ2-5; TCRdb designates TRBD2, a call that cannot be tested without DNA. The CDR3 length is 15 residues. Germline CDR1 MNHEY, CDR2 SVGEGT. CDR3: CASSSREARQETQYF.

The chain couples TRBV28 to TRBJ2-7; TCRdb picks TRBD1, but there is no DNA to check that call. Looked up from germline, CDR1 is MDHEN and CDR2 is SYDVKM. This CDR3 has 13 amino acids. The CDR3 sequence: CASSPQAGVEQYF.

This chain uses TRBV7-2 with TRBJ2-7; the TRBD1 assignment by TCRdb is unverifiable without DNA. Germline loops: CDR1 SGHTA, CDR2 FQGNSA. The CDR3 extends over 13 amino acids. The CDR3: CASRQGAYNEQYF.

The chain is built from TRBV11-2 and TRBJ1-5; checking the TCRdb D call of TRBD1 is not possible without DNA. This CDR3 spans 15 amino acids. Germline loops: CDR1 SGHAT, CDR2 FQNNGV. CDR3 sequence reads: CASSLDRQINQPQHF.

The J gene is TRBJ2-3, the V gene TRBV7-2; the TCRdb call, TRBD2, lacks DNA for checking. CDR1 is SGHTA, CDR2 FQGNSA, per germline. CDR3 length: 16 residues. The CDR3 loop is CASSPHAPSTTDTQYF.

The chain recombines TRBV6-6 with TRBJ2-7; TCRdb reports TRBD1, a call that lacks DNA to check it against. Germline loops: CDR1 MNHNY, CDR2 SVGAGI (reference sequence). The length of the CDR3 is 13 residues. The CDR3 sequence: CASWGQTAGEQYF.

J is TRBJ2-5 and V is TRBV7-6; lacking DNA, the TRBD1 call made by TCRdb goes unchecked. The CDR3 consists of 15 residues. Germline loops: CDR1 SGHVS, CDR2 FNYEAQ. CDR3 sequence: CASSLGSGPQETQYF.

The genes are TRBV3-1 and TRBJ1-1. The CDR3 covers 14 residues. The germline CDR1 and CDR2 sequences are LGHDT and YNNKEL (reference sequence). CDR3: CASSLDPRVTEAFF.

J is TRBJ2-3 and V is TRBV10-3; the TCRdb D gene call, TRBD1, has no DNA to confirm it. The CDR3 runs 15 residues. Germline V gene lookup returns CDR1 ENHRY and CDR2 SYGVKD. The CDR3 reads CAISVGQVTTDTQYF.

This chain joins TRBV7-2 and TRBJ2-3. The CDR3 runs to 14 residues. Germline assignment: CDR1 SGHTA and CDR2 FQGNSA. The CDR3 loop reads CASSLGDFTDTQYF. Filled out from reference TRBV7-2 and TRBJ2-3, the complete variable domain reads GAGVSQSPSNKVTEKGKDVELRCDPISGHTALYWYRQSLGQGLEFLIYFQGNSAPDKSGLPSDRFSAERTGGSVSTLTIQRTQQEDSAVYLCASSLGDFTDTQYFGPGTRLTVL.

Here the CDR3 reads CATSHRLAESQYF. The chain employs TRBV15 and TRBJ2-3; TCRdb calls TRBD2, which cannot be checked without DNA. Germline loops: CDR1 LNHNV, CDR2 YYDKDF (reference sequence). CDR3 length equals 13 residues.

The CDR3 loop reads CASSQGGRGNPNTF. The chain links TRBV3-1 to TRBJ1-2; no DNA is available, so the TRBD1 call from TCRdb remains unchecked. The V gene's germline CDR1 is LGHDT and CDR2 YNNKEL (reference sequence). The length of the CDR3 is 14 residues.

The chain has TRBV15 and TRBJ2-2; TCRdb proposes TRBD1, but this gene call is untestable without DNA. CDR1 and CDR2 from the germline V gene are LNHNV and YYDKDF (reference sequence). CDR3 size: 13 residues. The CDR3 spells CATRDKNTGELFF.

V usage is TRBV20-1 and J usage is TRBJ2-2; TCRdb's D call, TRBD2, is unchecked because there is no DNA. CDR3 length equals 13 residues. Germline V lookup: CDR1 DFQATT, CDR2 SNEGSKA (reference sequence). This CDR3 reads CSALRENTGELFF.

The chain links TRBV27 to TRBJ2-7; as DNA is missing, the TRBD1 call by TCRdb cannot be tested. Per the germline V gene, CDR1 is MNHEY and CDR2 is SMNVEV (reference sequence). The length of the CDR3 is 11 residues. CDR3 protein: CASLQGREQYF.

The chain joins TRBV5-6 to TRBJ2-3; there is no DNA to check the TCRdb D call of TRBD1. CDR1 is SGHDT, CDR2 YYEEEE, per germline. This CDR3 region has 14 residues. This chain's CDR3 is CASSPRTSTDTQYF.

The CDR3: CSAKRGSAKTGAGYEQYF. The chain recombines TRBV20-1 with TRBJ2-7; TCRdb outputs TRBD1, but without DNA this stays unchecked. This CDR3 has 18 amino acids. Looked up from germline, CDR1 is DFQATT and CDR2 is SNEGSKA (reference sequence).

The CDR3 here is CASSQDVPRLAGGNNEQFF. The chain carries TRBV4-3 and TRBJ2-1; the TRBD2 assignment by TCRdb is unverifiable without DNA. Germline-derived CDR1 and CDR2 are LGHNA and YSLEER. The CDR3 runs to 19 residues.

The chain recombines TRBV25-1 with TRBJ1-4. The germline V gene has CDR1 MGHDK and CDR2 SYGVNS. CDR3 length equals 15 residues. CDR3 protein: CASSEYRGANEKLFF.

The J gene is TRBJ2-2, the V gene TRBV20-1; TCRdb returns TRBD2, unconfirmable since there is no DNA. Germline loops: CDR1 DFQATT, CDR2 SNEGSKA (reference sequence). The CDR3 has 14 residues. CDR3 in amino acids: CSAWASPNTGELFF.

CDR3 region: CASSPDRLGTEAFF. The chain joins TRBV4-1 to TRBJ1-1. Germline V gene lookup returns CDR1 MGHRA and CDR2 YSYEKL. CDR3 length: 14 amino acids.